This TCR beta chain was profiled in a study of T cells in Graves' hyperthyroidism and ophthalmopathy. Study-level points and caveats: A model of 13 V-J pairs discriminated ophthalmopathy from stable hyperthyroidism. The majority of expanded thyroid clonotypes above 0.001 also appeared in blood. Ophthalmopathy was identified by the model a median around 5.9 months ahead of onset.

Per germline, CDR1 DFQATT and CDR2 SNEGSKA (reference sequence). Trimming shortened V by 3 bases and J by 5 bases, and 7 bases separated the two germline ends. The CDR3 contains 11 residues. RNA transcripts gave rise to amplified TCR beta CDR3 regions. The primer set for the first-round RT-PCR of the TCR CDR3 was HTBI. MiXCR, run by TCRdb on the multiplex PCR reads, gives a single entry per CDR3 protein. The sample includes a few hundred thousand distinct CDR3 sequences, 40% to 55% of them seen just once. Regarding this clonotype: What it recognizes is unknown.

The sample was peripheral blood or thyroid tissue (not recorded which). V and J are TRBV20-1 and TRBJ2-5; the D gene is possibly TRBD2 (5 bases). This sequence was found in an adult woman with Graves' disease, either hyperthyroidism or ophthalmopathy (not recorded which). This chain's CDR3 is CSASRRETQYF. DNA for the CDR3: TGCAGTGCTAGCCGGAGGGAGACCCAGTACTTC.